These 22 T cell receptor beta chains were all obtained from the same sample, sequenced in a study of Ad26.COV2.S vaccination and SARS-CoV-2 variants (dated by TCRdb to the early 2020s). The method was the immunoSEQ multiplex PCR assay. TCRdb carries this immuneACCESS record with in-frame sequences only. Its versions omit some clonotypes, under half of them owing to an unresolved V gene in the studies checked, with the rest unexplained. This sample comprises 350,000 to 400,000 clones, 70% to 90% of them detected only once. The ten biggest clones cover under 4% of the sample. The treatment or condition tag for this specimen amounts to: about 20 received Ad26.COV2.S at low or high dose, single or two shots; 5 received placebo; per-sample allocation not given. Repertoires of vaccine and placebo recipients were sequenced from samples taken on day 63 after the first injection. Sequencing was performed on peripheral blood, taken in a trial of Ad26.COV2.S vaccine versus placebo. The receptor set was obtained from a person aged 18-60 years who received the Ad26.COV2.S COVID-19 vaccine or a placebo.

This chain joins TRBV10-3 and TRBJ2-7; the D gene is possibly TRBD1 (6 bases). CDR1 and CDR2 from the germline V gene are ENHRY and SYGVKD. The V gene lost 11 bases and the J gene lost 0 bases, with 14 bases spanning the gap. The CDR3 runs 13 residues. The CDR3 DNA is TGTGCCGGACGGACAGAACTCTCCTACGAGCAGTACTTC. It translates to CAGRTELSYEQYF.

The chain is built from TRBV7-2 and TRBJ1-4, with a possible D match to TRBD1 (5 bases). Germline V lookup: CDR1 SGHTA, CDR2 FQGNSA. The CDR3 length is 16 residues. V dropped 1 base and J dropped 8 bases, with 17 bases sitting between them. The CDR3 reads CASSLEGGRAWEKLFF. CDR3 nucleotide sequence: TGTGCCAGCAGCTTAGAAGGCGGCAGGGCGTGGGAAAAACTGTTTTTT.

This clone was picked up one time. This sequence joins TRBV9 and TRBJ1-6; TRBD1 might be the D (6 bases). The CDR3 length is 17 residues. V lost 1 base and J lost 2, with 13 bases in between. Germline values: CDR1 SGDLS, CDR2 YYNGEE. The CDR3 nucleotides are TGTGCCAGCAGCGTATCGGGGGCAGTCCCCTATAATTCACCCCTCCACTTT. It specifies CASSVSGAVPYNSPLHF.

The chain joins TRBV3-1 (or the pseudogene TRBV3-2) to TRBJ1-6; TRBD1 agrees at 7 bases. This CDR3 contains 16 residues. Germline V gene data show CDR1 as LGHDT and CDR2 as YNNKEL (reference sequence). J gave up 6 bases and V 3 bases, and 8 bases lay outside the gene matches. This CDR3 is CASSQSTGTLNSPLHF. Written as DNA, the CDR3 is TGTGCCAGCAGCCAGTCGACAGGGACCCTTAATTCACCCCTCCACTTT.

CDR3 in DNA: TGTGCCAGCAGTTACTTTTTCCAGGGACCCTACGAGCAGTACTTC. It specifies CASSYFFQGPYEQYF. The chain carries TRBV6-2 or TRBV6-3 and TRBJ2-7; D could derive from TRBD1 or TRBD2 (5 bases each). CDR1 is MNHEY and CDR2 is SVGEGT in the germline V gene. The V and J ends lost 1 base and 2 bases respectively, with 12 bases between them. The CDR3 is 15 amino acids.

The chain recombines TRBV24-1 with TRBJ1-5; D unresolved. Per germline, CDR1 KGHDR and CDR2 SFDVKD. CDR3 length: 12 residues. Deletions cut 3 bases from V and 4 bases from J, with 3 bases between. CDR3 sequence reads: CATSDLNQPQHF. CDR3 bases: TGTGCCACCAGTGATCTTAATCAGCCCCAGCATTTT.

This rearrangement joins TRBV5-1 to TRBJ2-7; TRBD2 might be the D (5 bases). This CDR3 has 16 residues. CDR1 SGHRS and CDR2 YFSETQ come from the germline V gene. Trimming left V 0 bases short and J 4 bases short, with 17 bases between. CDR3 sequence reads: CASSLAPEGEVYEQYF. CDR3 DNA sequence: TGCGCCAGCAGCTTGGCCCCAGAGGGCGAAGTATACGAGCAGTACTTC. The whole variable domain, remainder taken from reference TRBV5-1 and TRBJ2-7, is KAGVTQTPRYLIKTRGQQVTLSCSPISGHRSVSWYQQTPGQGLQFLFEYFSETQRNKGNFPGRFSGRQFSNSRSEMNVSTLELGDSALYLCASSLAPEGEVYEQYFGPGTRLTVT.

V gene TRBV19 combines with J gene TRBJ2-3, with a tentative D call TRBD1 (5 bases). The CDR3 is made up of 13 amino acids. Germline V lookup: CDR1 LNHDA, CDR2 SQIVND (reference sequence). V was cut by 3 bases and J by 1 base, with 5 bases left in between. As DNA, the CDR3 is TGTGCCAGTAGTATGGGGCGCACAGATACGCAGTATTTT. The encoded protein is CASSMGRTDTQYF.

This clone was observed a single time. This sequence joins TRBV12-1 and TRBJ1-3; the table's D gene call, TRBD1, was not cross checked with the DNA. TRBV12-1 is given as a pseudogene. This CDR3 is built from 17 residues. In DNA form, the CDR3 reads TGTGCCAGCAGCTCGCCGGGACAGGGGGCGATTGGAAACACCATATATTTT. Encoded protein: CASSSPGQGAIGNTIYF.

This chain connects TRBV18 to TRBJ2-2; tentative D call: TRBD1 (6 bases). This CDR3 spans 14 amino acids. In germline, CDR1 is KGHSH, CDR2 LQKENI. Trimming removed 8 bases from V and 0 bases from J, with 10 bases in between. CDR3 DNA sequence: TGTGCCAGCCATAAGGGGGCGAACACCGGGGAGCTGTTTTTT. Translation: CASHKGANTGELFF.

The CDR3 bases are TGTGCCAGCAGCTTTTCAGGGAAGCCGAACACTGAAGCTTTCTTT. Its protein product is CASSFSGKPNTEAFF. The rearrangement joins TRBV7-6 to TRBJ1-1, with a tentative D call TRBD1 (5 bases). V was shortened by 3 bases and J by 1 base, with 12 bases between the two germline ends. Germline V gene data show CDR1 as SGHVS and CDR2 as FNYEAQ. The length of the CDR3 is 15 residues. The variable domain in full, completed from reference TRBV7-6 and TRBJ1-1, reads GAGVSQSPRYKVTKRGQDVALRCDPISGHVSLYWYRQALGQGPEFLTYFNYEAQQDKSGLPNDRFSAERPEGSISTLTIQRTEQRDSAMYRCASSFSGKPNTEAFFGQGTRLTVV.

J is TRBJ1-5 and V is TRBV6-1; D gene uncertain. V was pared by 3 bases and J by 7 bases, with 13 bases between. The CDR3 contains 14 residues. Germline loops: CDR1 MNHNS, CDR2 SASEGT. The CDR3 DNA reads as TGTGCCAGCAGTGACAGGAATTCGCTCCAGCCCCAGCATTTT. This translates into CASSDRNSLQPQHF.

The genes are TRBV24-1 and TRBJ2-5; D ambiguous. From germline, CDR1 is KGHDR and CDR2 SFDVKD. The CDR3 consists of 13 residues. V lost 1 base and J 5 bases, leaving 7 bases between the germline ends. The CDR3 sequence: CATSDFPPETQYF. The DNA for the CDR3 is TGTGCCACCAGTGATTTTCCACCGGAGACCCAGTACTTC.

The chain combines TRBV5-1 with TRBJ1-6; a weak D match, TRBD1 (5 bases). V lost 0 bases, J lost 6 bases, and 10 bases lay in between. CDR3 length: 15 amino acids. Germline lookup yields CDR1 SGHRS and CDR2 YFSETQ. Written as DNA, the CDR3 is TGCGCCAGCAGCTTGGATTCAGGGAGTAATTCACCCCTCCACTTT. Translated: CASSLDSGSNSPLHF.

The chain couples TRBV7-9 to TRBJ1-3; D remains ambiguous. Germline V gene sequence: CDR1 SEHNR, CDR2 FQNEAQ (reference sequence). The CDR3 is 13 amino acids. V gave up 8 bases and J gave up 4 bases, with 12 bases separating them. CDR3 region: CASDKGIGNTIYF. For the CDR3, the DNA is TGTGCCAGCGACAAGGGAATCGGAAACACCATATATTTT.

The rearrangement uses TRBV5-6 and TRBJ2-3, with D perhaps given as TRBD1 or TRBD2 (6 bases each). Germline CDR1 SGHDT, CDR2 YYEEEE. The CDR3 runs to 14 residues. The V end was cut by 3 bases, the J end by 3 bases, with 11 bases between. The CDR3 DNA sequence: TGTGCCAGCAGCTGGCCGGGGGCTACAGATACGCAGTATTTT. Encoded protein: CASSWPGATDTQYF.

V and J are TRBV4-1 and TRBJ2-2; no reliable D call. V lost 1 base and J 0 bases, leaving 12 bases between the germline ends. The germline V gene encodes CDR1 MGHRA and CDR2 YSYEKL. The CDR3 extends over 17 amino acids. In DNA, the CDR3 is TGCGCCAGCAGCCAAGTCGGGCTCAACTCGAACACCGGGGAGCTGTTTTTT. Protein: CASSQVGLNSNTGELFF.

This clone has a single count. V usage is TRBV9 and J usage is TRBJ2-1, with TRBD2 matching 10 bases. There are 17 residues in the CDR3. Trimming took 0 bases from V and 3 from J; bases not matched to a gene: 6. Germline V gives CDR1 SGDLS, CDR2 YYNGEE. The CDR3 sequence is CASSVGERGGLYNEQFF. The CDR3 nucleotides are TGTGCCAGCAGCGTAGGGGAGCGGGGGGGCCTCTACAATGAGCAGTTCTTC.

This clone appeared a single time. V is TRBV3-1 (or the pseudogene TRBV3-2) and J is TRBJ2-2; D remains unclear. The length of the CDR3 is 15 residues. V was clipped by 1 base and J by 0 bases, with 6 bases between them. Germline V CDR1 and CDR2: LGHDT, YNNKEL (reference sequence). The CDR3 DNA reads TGTGCCAGCAGCCAAGGACACACGAACACCGGGGAGCTGTTTTTT. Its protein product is CASSQGHTNTGELFF.

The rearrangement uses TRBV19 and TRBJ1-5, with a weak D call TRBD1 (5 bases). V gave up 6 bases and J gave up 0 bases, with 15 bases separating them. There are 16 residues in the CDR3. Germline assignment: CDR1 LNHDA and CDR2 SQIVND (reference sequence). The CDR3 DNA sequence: TGTGCCAGTAGCCCGGGACCAATTTATAGCAATCAGCCCCAGCATTTT. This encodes CASSPGPIYSNQPQHF. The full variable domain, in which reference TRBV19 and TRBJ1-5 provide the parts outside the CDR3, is DGGITQSPKYLFRKEGQNVTLSCEQNLNHDAMYWYRQDPGQGLRLIYYSQIVNDFQKGDIAEGYSVSREKKESFPLTVTSAQKNPTAFYLCASSPGPIYSNQPQHFGDGTRLSIL.

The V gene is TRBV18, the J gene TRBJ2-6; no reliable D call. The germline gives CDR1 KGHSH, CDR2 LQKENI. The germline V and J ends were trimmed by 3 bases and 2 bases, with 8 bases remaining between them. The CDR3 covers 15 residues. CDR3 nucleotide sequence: TGTGCCAGCTCACCTCTACGGACTGGGGCCAACGTCCTGACTTTC. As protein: CASSPLRTGANVLTF.

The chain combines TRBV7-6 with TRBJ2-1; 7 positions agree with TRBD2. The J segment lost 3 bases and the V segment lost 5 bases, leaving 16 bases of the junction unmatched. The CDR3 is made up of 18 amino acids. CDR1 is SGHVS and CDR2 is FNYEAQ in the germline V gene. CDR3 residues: CASSPRDYRLGNYNEQFF. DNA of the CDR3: TGTGCCAGCAGCCCTAGGGACTACCGATTAGGCAACTACAATGAGCAGTTCTTC.